The T cell receptor (beta chain) under discussion was sequenced for a study of CD8 T cells in ankylosing spondylitis. The study's findings and limits: According to the report, clones linked to the disease were significantly enriched in matched synovial fluid samples taken from ankylosing spondylitis patients. Typical of ankylosing spondylitis blood, it appeared, was a TCR beta motif of seven to nine highly homologous variants. Earlier work had already found some motif variants in reactive arthritis synovial fluid and blood.

With molecular barcodes, quantitative 5'-RACE was used to make the TCR beta libraries. TCRdb ran MiXCR on the 5' RACE reads and lists one entry per CDR3 protein. The table includes about 540,000 distinct CDR3 sequences, approximately 11% detected once. The CDR3 has 12 residues. V gave up 7 bases and J gave up 1 base, with 10 bases separating them. The germline gives CDR1 DFQATT, CDR2 SNEGSKA (reference sequence). A remark on this clonotype: The target antigen is unknown.

The clonotype originates from a male donor with ankylosing spondylitis. The sequenced sample was blood, either unsorted or a sorted T cell fraction (not recorded which). The rearrangement joins TRBV20-1 to TRBJ2-5; no reliable D call. CDR3 in DNA: TGCAGTGGATTCGCGGCCCAAGAGACCCAGTACTTC. Protein sequence: CSGFAAQETQYF.